This TCR beta chain was captured in a study of response to subunit inactivated influenza vaccine. Germline V gene data show CDR1 as DFQATT and CDR2 as SNEGSKA (reference sequence). The CDR3 spans 15 residues. V shed 1 base and J shed 1 base, with 11 bases lying between them. Study findings and constraints: Each seasonal influenza vaccination recruits few new T cells, the authors suggested.

TCRdb re-analysed the RT-PCR reads in MiXCR, keeping a single row per CDR3 protein. The sample contains 450,000 to 600,000 distinct CDR3 sequences, approximately 7.8% of which appear only once. This clonotype occurred a few times. The antigen remains unidentified. The source material was PBMCs from blood, sampled about 24 months after vaccination. The rearrangement uses TRBV20-1 and TRBJ2-1; D is ambiguous. The TCR sequence derives from a man between 45 and 75 years old who received an inactivated influenza vaccine. DNA for the CDR3: TGCAGTGCTAGAGCCCCCGTCGGTTCCTACAATGAGCAGTTCTTC. The encoded protein is CSARAPVGSYNEQFF.